The 7 T cell receptor beta chains below were found in one sample sequenced in a study of cytomegalovirus exposure and HLA in healthy donors. The PCR used 60 Vbeta and 13 Jbeta primers. The method was immunoSEQ multiplex PCR; TCRdb's version includes in-frame clones alone and lacks a portion of them. The sample holds roughly 150,000 clones, 60% to 80% seen once. Sample: PBMCs. The receptors here all came from a male donor in good health and CMV-seronegative.

The gene calls are TRBV18 and TRBJ2-3; 10 bases line up with TRBD1. Germline V lookup: CDR1 KGHSH, CDR2 LQKENI. V shed 2 bases, J shed 11 bases, and the junction held 10 bases outside the gene matches. The CDR3 sequence is 15 residues long. The CDR3 loop is CASSPGDRGPKGQYF. The CDR3 nucleotides read TGTGCCAGCTCACCAGGGGACAGGGGTCCTAAAGGGCAGTATTTT.

The chain recombines TRBV10-2 with TRBJ2-1, with 14 bases matching TRBD2. CDR1 is WSHSY and CDR2 is SAAADI in the germline V gene. The trim removed 5 bases at V and 7 bases at J, leaving 16 bases unmatched. The CDR3 extends over 19 amino acids. The CDR3 protein is CASSTTTGLAGARRNEQFF. CDR3 in DNA: TGCGCCAGCAGTACTACCACGGGACTAGCGGGAGCCCGGAGGAATGAGCAGTTCTTC.

V gene TRBV28 combines with J gene TRBJ1-2; 8 bases are shared with TRBD1. Germline trimming cut 5 bases from V and 4 bases from J; bases unmatched to any gene: 6. Looked up from germline, CDR1 is MDHEN and CDR2 is SYDVKM. This CDR3 comprises 14 residues. The DNA for the CDR3 is TGTGCCAGCAGTCCCCCGGACAGGGTCTATGGCTACACCTTC. Translation: CASSPPDRVYGYTF.

V gene TRBV2 combines with J gene TRBJ1-1, with D perhaps matching TRBD1 (6 bases). The V gene's germline CDR1 is SNHLY and CDR2 FYNNEI. CDR3 size: 12 residues. Deletions cut 6 bases from V and 10 bases from J, with 15 bases between. CDR3 amino acids: CASRVQQGSAFF. The DNA of the CDR3 is TGTGCCAGCAGGGTCCAACAGGGTTCAGCTTTCTTT. Looking up the rest from reference TRBV2 and TRBJ1-1 gives the full variable domain: EPEVTQTPSHQVTQMGQEVILRCVPISNHLYFYWYRQILGQKVEFLVSFYNNEISEKSEIFDDQFSVERPDGSNFTLKIRSTKLEDSAMYFCASRVQQGSAFFGQGTRLTVV.

The gene calls are TRBV25-1 and TRBJ2-2, with 9 positions matching TRBD1. Losses at the gene ends were 3 bases for V and 3 bases for J; bases not matched to a gene: 2. The germline V gene encodes CDR1 MGHDK and CDR2 SYGVNS. The CDR3 spans 15 residues. CDR3 residues: CASSEWTGDTGELFF. CDR3 DNA sequence: TGTGCCAGCAGTGAGTGGACAGGGGACACCGGGGAGCTGTTTTTT.

The chain couples TRBV5-8 to TRBJ2-3; TRBD1 matches 9 bases. Germline CDR1 is SGHTS and CDR2 is YDEGEE. The junction had 13 bases not matched to a gene; V was cut back by 2 bases and J by 3 bases. The CDR3 length is 18 residues. CDR3 nucleotides: TGTGCCAGCAGCTTCTTCTCCGGGACAGGGAGTAGAACAGATACGCAGTATTTT. Amino acids: CASSFFSGTGSRTDTQYF. The complete variable domain, with remaining parts taken from reference TRBV5-8 and TRBJ2-3, reads EAGVTQSPTHLIKTRGQQATLRCSPISGHTSVYWYQQALGLGLQFLLWYDEGEERNRGNFPPRFSGRQFPNYSSELNVNALELEDSALYLCASSFFSGTGSRTDTQYFGPGTRLTVL.

The chain uses TRBV7-3 and TRBJ2-1; D gene unclear. This CDR3 is 16 amino acids long. Germline loops: CDR1 SGHTA, CDR2 FQGTGA. V was trimmed by 5 bases and J by 0 bases, leaving 14 bases between them. CDR3: CASSATLSSSYNEQFF. The CDR3 nucleotides are TGTGCCAGCAGCGCGACACTTTCCTCCTCCTACAATGAGCAGTTCTTC. The whole variable domain, remainder taken from reference TRBV7-3 and TRBJ2-1, is GAGVSQTPSNKVTEKGKYVELRCDPISGHTALYWYRQSLGQGPEFLIYFQGTGAADDSGLPNDRFFAVRPEGSVSTLKIQRTERGDSAVYLCASSATLSSSYNEQFFGPGTRLTVL.